This TCR beta chain is drawn from a study of T cell repertoires in cytomegalovirus infection. About the study: Recently identified HLA-C-restricted CMV epitopes were among the peptides used. Indications came from public TCR beta signatures; they pointed to CMV infection and to a matching HLA type.

The CDR3 consists of 10 residues. V lost 4 bases and J lost 7, with 7 bases in between. CDR1 and CDR2 (germline): SQVTM, ANQGSEA. In TCRdb, the reads were re-called with MiXCR into one record per CDR3 protein. The table records approximately 280,000 distinct CDR3 sequences, approximately 22% of them present only once. As regards this clonotype: Its antigen is undetermined.

The sample consisted of cultured PBMCs, taken from culture after CMV antigen stimulation. V usage is TRBV29-1 and J usage is TRBJ1-1; D gene uncertain. This clonotype originated in a human donor in good health (CMV status not recorded). Some clones in this sample may be carry-over from other donors' samples. CDR3 nucleotide sequence: TGCAGCGTTGCCGATCTTGAAGCTTTCTTT. Its translation: CSVADLEAFF.